This T cell receptor beta chain is drawn from a study of T cell responses to AZD1222 COVID-19 vaccine. This CDR3 has 11 amino acids. Germline values: CDR1 GTSNPN, CDR2 SVGIG (reference sequence). Between the trimmed V and J ends, which lost 0 bases and 9 bases, there was a span of 6 bases. TCRdb's copy holds only in-frame clones and misses some; the assay was immunoSEQ multiplex PCR. The top ten clones hold around 0.58% of a sample with more than 250,000 clones, more than 80% of them seen once. The genes are TRBV30 and TRBJ2-1; D is perhaps TRBD1 (5 bases). This receptor was taken from an adult in good health. Material: peripheral blood, obtained on day 0 of AZD1222 vaccination. CDR3 sequence reads: CAWSVQGEQFF. The CDR3 nucleotides read TGTGCCTGGAGTGTCCAGGGTGAGCAGTTCTTC.